The TCR beta chain under discussion was sequenced for a study of post-analysis software for immune sequencing data. Overall study findings and caveats: Patients showed TRBV5-6, TRBV5-1 and TRBV20-1 among roughly 5 TRBV segments more frequent than in controls. Compared against controls, patients with multiple sclerosis displayed significantly lower normalized Chao1 diversity.

Germline V gene lookup returns CDR1 SQVTM and CDR2 ANQGSEA. Trimming took off 0 bases at V and 7 bases at J, with 6 bases between the two ends. The CDR3 runs 11 residues. cDNA libraries of TCR beta carried unique molecular identifiers. From about 1 to 10 million T cells, a few hundred thousand cDNA molecules were obtained. TCRdb reprocessed the PCR reads with MiXCR, giving one entry per CDR3 protein. This table holds 450,000 or so distinct CDR3 sequences, roughly 46% found once. This clonotype appeared many times. Its matching antigen is unknown. Source material: blood. The chain recombines TRBV29-1 with TRBJ1-2; no clear D gene. The source of this sequence is a girl under 18 with multiple sclerosis. Written as DNA, the CDR3 is TGCAGCGTTGAAGATCGTGGTGGCTACACCTTC. It encodes CSVEDRGGYTF.